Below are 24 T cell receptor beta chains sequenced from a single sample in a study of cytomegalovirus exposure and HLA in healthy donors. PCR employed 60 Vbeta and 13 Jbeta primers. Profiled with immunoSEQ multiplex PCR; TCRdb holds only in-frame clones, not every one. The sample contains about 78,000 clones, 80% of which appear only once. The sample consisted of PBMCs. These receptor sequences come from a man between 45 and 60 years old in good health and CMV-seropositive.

CDR3 amino acids: CASSVVGARGEQFF. CDR3 in DNA: TGTGCCAGCAGCGTAGTGGGGGCCCGAGGTGAGCAGTTCTTC. The V gene is TRBV9, the J gene TRBJ2-1; D may be TRBD1 (6 bases). Trimming removed 0 bases from V and 9 bases from J, with 13 bases in between. The CDR3 is made up of 14 amino acids. The germline V gene has CDR1 SGDLS and CDR2 YYNGEE.

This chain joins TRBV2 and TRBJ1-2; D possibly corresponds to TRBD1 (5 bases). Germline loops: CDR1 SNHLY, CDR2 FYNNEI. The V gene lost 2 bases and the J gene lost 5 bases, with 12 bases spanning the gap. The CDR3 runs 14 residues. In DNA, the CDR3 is TGTGCCAGCAGTGAACAGGGAGGGGAGTATGGCTACACCTTC. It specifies CASSEQGGEYGYTF.

The CDR3 region is CASSQPSGGRRRSGYTF. Here the CDR3 DNA reads TGCGCCAGCAGCCAACCTTCTGGGGGCAGGCGGAGGAGTGGCTACACCTTC. This chain connects TRBV4-1 to TRBJ1-2; tentative D call: TRBD1 (6 bases). Germline CDR1 is MGHRA and CDR2 is YSYEKL. V lost 2 bases, J lost 7 bases, and 23 bases lay in between. CDR3 length: 17 residues.

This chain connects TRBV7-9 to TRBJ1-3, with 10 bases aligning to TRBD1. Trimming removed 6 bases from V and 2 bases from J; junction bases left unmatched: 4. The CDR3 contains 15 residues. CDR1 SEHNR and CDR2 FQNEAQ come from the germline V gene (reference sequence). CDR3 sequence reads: CASSRDRGTGNTIYF. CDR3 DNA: TGTGCCAGCAGTCGGGACAGGGGAACTGGAAACACCATATATTTT.

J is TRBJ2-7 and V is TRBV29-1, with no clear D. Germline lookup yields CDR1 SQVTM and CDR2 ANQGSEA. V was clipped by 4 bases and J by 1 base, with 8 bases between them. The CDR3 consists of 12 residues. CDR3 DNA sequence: TGCAGCGTTGCACAGCCTTCCTACGAGCAGTACTTC. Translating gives CSVAQPSYEQYF.

CDR3 loop: CASSPLAGQTIPGSYTF. In nucleotides, the CDR3 is TGTGCCAGCTCACCCTTGGCAGGGCAGACCATCCCTGGGTCCTACACCTTC. The J gene is TRBJ1-2, the V gene TRBV18, with D maybe TRBD1 (5 bases). The CDR3 contains 17 residues. Germline CDR1 and CDR2: KGHSH and LQKENI. The V and J ends lost 3 bases and 10 bases respectively, with 27 bases between them. The full variable domain, its missing parts supplied by reference TRBV18 and TRBJ1-2, is NAGVMQNPRHLVRRRGQEARLRCSPMKGHSHVYWYRQLPEEGLKFMVYLQKENIIDESGMPKERFSAEFPKEGPSILRIQQVVRGDSAAYFCASSPLAGQTIPGSYTFGSGTRLTVV.

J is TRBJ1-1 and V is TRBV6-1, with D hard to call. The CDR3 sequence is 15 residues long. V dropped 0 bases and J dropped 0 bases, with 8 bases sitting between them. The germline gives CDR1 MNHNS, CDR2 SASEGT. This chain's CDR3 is CASSEANGMNTEAFF. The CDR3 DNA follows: TGTGCCAGCAGTGAAGCTAACGGGATGAACACTGAAGCTTTCTTT.

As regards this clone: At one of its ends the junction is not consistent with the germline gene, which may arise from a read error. The CDR3 nucleotides read TGTTCCAGCAGCTTAGCCGTCGCGTACGAGCAGTACTTC. This sequence encodes CSSSLAVAYEQYF. V gene TRBV7-9 combines with J gene TRBJ2-7; D is unresolved. This CDR3 comprises 13 residues. Germline CDR1 is SEHNR and CDR2 is FQNEAQ (reference sequence).

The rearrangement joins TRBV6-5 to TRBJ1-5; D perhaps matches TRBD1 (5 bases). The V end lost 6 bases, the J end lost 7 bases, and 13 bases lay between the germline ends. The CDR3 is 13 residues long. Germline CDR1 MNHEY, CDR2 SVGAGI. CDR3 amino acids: CASSRGGGQPQHF. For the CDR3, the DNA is TGTGCCAGCAGCCGGGGGGGTGGCCAGCCCCAGCATTTT.

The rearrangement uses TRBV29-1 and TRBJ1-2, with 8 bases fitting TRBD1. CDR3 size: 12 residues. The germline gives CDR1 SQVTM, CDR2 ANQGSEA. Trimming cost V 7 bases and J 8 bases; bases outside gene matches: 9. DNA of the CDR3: TGCAGCGGCCAGACAGGGGAAGGCGGCTACACCTTC. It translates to CSGQTGEGGYTF. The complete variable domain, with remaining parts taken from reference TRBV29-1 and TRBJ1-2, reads SAVISQKPSRDICQRGTSLTIQCQVDSQVTMMFWYRQQPGQSLTLIATANQGSEATYESGFVIDKFPISRPNLTFSTLTVSNMSPEDSSIYLCSGQTGEGGYTFGSGTRLTVV.

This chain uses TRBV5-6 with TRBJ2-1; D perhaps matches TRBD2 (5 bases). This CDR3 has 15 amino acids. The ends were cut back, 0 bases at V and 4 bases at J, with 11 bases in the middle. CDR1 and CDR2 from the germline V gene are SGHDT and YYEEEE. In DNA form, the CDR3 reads TGTGCCAGCAGCTTGGGACCGGGATTGTACAATGAGCAGTTCTTC. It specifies CASSLGPGLYNEQFF.

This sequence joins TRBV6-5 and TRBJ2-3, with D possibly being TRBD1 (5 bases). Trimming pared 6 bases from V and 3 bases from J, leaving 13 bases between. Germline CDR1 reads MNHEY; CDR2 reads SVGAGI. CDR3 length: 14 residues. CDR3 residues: CASSALTATDTQYF. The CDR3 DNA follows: TGTGCCAGCAGCGCCCTGACAGCTACAGATACGCAGTATTTT.

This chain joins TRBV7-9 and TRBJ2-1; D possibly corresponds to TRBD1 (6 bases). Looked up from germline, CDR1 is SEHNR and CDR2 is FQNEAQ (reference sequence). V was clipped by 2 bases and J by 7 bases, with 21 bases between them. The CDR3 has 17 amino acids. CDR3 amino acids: CASSLRLTSLRGNEQFF. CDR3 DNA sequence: TGTGCCAGCAGCTTACGCCTGACAAGCCTAAGGGGGAATGAGCAGTTCTTC.

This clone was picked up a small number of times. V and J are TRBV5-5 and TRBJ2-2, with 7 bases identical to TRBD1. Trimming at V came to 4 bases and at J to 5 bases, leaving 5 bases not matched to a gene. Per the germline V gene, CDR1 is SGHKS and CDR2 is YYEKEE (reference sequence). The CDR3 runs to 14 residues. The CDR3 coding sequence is TGTGCCAGCAGCGGCCAGGGGGTGACCGGGGAGCTGTTTTTT. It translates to CASSGQGVTGELFF.

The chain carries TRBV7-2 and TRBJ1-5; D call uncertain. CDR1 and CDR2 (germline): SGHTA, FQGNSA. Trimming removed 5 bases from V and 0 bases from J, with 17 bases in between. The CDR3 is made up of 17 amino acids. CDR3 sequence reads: CASSPKSPGNSNQPQHF. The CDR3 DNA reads TGTGCCAGCAGCCCTAAATCTCCTGGTAATAGCAATCAGCCCCAGCATTTT.

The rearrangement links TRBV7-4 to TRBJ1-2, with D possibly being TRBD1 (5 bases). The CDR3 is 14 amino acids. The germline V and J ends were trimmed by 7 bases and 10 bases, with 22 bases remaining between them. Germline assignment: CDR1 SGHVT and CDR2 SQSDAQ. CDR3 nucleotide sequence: TGTGCCAGCAACGTTCTTGCCAGGGATTTGTTCTACACCTTC. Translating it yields CASNVLARDLFYTF. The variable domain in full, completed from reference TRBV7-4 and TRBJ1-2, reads GAGVSQSPRYKVAKRGRDVALRCDSISGHVTLYWYRQTLGQGSEVLTYSQSDAQRDKSGRPSGRFSAERPERSVSTLKIQRTEQGDSAVYLCASNVLARDLFYTFGSGTRLTVV.

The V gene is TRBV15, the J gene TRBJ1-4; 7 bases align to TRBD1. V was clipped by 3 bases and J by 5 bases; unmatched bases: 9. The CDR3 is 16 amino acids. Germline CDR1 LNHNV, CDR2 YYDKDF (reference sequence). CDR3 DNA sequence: TGTGCCACCAGCAGTAGACAGGGAGCCGTCAATGAAAAACTGTTTTTT. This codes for CATSSRQGAVNEKLFF.

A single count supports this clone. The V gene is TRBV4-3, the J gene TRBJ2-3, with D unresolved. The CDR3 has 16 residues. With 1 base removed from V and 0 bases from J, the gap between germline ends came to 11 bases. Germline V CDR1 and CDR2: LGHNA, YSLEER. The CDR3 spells CASSQGAETSTDTQYF. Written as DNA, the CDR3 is TGCGCCAGCAGCCAAGGGGCTGAAACTAGCACAGATACGCAGTATTTT.

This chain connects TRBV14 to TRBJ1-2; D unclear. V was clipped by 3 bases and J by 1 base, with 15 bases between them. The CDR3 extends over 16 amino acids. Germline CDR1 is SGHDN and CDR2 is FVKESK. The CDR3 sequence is CASSQGGRAFNYGYTF. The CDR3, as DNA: TGTGCCAGCAGCCAGGGAGGGAGGGCCTTTAACTATGGCTACACCTTC. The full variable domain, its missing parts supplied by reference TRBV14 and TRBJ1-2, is EAGVTQFPSHSVIEKGQTVTLRCDPISGHDNLYWYRRVMGKEIKFLLHFVKESKQDESGMPNNRFLAERTGGTYSTLKVQPAELEDSGVYFCASSQGGRAFNYGYTFGSGTRLTVV.

CDR3 sequence (DNA): TGCAGCGTTGACGCTGGCTCGGGCTACGAGCAGTACTTC. It yields the protein CSVDAGSGYEQYF. The V call is TRBV29-1, the J call TRBJ2-7, with unresolved D. Trimming removed 3 bases at V and 3 bases at J, with 12 bases between. Germline V gene sequence: CDR1 SQVTM, CDR2 ANQGSEA. The CDR3 runs to 13 residues.

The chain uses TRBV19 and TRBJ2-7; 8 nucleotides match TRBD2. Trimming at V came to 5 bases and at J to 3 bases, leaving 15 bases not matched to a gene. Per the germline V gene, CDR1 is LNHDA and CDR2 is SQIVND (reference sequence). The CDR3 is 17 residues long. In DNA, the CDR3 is TGTGCCAGTAGTGAAACCGGGGGGGCAGAGGGCGGCTACGAGCAGTACTTC. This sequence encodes CASSETGGAEGGYEQYF.

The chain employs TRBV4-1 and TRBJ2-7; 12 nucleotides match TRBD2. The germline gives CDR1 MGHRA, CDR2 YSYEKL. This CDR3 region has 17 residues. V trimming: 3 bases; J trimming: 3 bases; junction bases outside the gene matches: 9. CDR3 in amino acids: CASSHLRLAGEGYEQYF. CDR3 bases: TGCGCCAGCAGCCATCTCCGACTAGCGGGAGAGGGCTACGAGCAGTACTTC.

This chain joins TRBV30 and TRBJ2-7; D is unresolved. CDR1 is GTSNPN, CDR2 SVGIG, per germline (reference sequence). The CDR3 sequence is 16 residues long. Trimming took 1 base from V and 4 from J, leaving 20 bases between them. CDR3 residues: CAWSDIKEQTAYEQYF. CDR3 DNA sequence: TGTGCCTGGAGTGACATCAAGGAGCAGACGGCATACGAGCAGTACTTC.

In DNA, the CDR3 is TGTGCCAGTAGTAACCCGACAGGGAGCACAGATACGCAGTATTTT. Translating it yields CASSNPTGSTDTQYF. J is TRBJ2-3 and V is TRBV19, with 7 bases identical to TRBD1. V trimming: 4 bases; J trimming: 0 bases; junction bases outside the gene matches: 4. CDR3 size: 15 residues. The germline gives CDR1 LNHDA, CDR2 SQIVND (reference sequence).